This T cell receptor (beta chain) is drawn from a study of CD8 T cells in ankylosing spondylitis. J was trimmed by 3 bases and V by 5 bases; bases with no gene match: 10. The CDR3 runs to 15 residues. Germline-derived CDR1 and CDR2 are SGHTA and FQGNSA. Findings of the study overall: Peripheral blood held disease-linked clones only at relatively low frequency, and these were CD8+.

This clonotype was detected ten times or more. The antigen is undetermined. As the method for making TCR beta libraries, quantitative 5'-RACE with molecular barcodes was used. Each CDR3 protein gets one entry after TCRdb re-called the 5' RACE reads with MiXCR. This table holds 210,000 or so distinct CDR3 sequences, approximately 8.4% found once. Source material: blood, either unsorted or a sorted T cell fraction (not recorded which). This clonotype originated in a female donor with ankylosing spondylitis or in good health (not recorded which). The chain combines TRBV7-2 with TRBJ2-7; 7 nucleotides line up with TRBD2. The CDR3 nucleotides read TGTGCCAGCAGCCCCGGCGGGAGTCTCCTCTACGAGCAGTACTTC. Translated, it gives CASSPGGSLLYEQYF.